This T cell receptor beta chain was found in a study of shared clonotypes between healthy human individuals (TCRdb year 2020). Some background on the complete study: The cohort included a few men and a couple of women between 18 and 49 years of age. The study deeply sequenced blood TCR repertoires of five healthy adults to estimate repertoire size and the extent of clonotype sharing between individuals. Per donor, leukapheresis produced somewhere between about 0.8 and 9 billion PBMCs. To increase sequencing depth and limit assay-specific biases, different laboratories used diverse techniques to prepare libraries and sequence TCR repertoires. For each donor, CD4 naive and CD4 memory were each run on three plates, CD8 naive on two plates, and CD8 memory on one plate.

For the CD8 naive samples, CD45RO-negative cells were positively selected for CCR7, yielding a CD45RA+CCR7+ population from which TemRA cells were excluded. The donors were healthy, HIV-negative adults who had no recently reported acute infections or vaccinations. Every donor was a Caucasian adult living in Nashville, Tennessee, USA. Blood was collected by leukapheresis, and PBMCs were isolated by Ficoll-Histopaque density gradient centrifugation and then cryopreserved in liquid nitrogen vapor phase. Analytical flow cytometry was used to check the purity and quantity of every magnetically sorted T cell population. Genomic DNA was isolated from each sorted fraction and quantified by UV absorbance on a Nanodrop 2000c. From the cysteine up to the phenylalanine, the CDR3 has a length of 15 residues. Only the CDR3 DNA stays, 45 bases, in frame from base 1. From the germline V gene (reference sequence), CDR1 is SEHNR and CDR2 is FQNEAQ. Here V drops 3 bases and J drops 6 bases, and the junction holds 7 bases not matched to any gene.

Study-wide conclusions, independent of this receptor: Compared with non-shared clonotypes, clonotypes shared by all four sorted-subset donors had higher generation probabilities. The genetic and exposure-history diversity represented was limited by the small number of donors. Naive subsets generally had larger estimated clonotype richness than memory subsets did. Across several donors, about 4.5% of naive CD4, around 3.3% of naive CD8, about 2.3% of memory CD4, and approximately 0.4% of memory CD8 clonotypes were shared. Pairwise subsampling indicated that sequencing depth was expected to affect the degree of clonotype sharing among donors. Sampling was restricted to blood, and TCR repertoires in tissues likely differ from the TCR repertoires found in blood. Even with the large sequencing depth, rarefaction of the sorted-subset datasets indicated that sequencing was incomplete.

Using the deep immunoSEQ assay, TCR CDR3 regions were amplified from genomic DNA by multiplex PCR. Extracted genomic DNA from each cell subset was distributed evenly across all wells of several immunoSEQ 96-well plates, and each plate was treated as a replicate. For sorted subsets, 200 ng of genomic DNA, equivalent to 25,000 to 35,000 T cell genomes, went into each replicate PCR. Purified libraries were measured with a Qubit 3.0 fluorometer, size-checked on a Bioanalyzer 2100, and measured again with the KAPA Library Quantification kit. Every immunoSEQ 96-well plate was sequenced on a separate single-read 150-cycle Illumina NextSeq 550 flow cell. Under the source paper's analysis protocol: Because only junctional sequences without quality scores were contained in the immunoSEQ output, filtering matching that applied to full-length reads could not be performed. To assign V/J genes and CDR3, sequences were annotated using PyIR, a Python wrapper for IgBLAST v1.9, with IMGT germline references. Reads were filtered out if the reads had weak V/J assignments (E-value above 1e-6), no CDR3, stop codons, out-of-frame junctions, or ambiguous translated residues. V3J clonotypes were defined as sequences sharing an identical inferred V gene, J gene, and CDR3 amino acid sequence. Percentage overlap between repertoires was calculated by dividing the number of shared unique clonotypes by the size of the smaller repertoire. Three approaches were used to assess repertoire richness: RTK rarefaction, the Chao1 estimator, and Recon v2.1 estimates of unobserved clonotypes. Generation probabilities were computed with OLGA for all TCRbeta clonotypes obtained by the gDNA method from several donors. TCRdb retrieved this table from immuneACCESS and kept in-frame rearrangements only. Not all clones are present; in checked studies, unresolved V genes account for under half, and no reason is known for the remainder. V and J calls and clone size come straight from that table; D and trimming were deduced from the DNA. The sample table holds about 1,800,000 clones, of which about 95% were seen once. Roughly 1% of the sample belongs to the ten largest clones.

About this clone itself: Its antigen remains undetermined. No qualities accompany the bases; no much larger clone lies one base away.

Material: naive CD8+ T cells sorted from blood. Reading the label with the study, this specimen's cell subset or site is: CD45RA+CCR7+. This sequence originates from a man between 18 and 35 years old in good health. This chain is built from TRBV7-9 and TRBJ1-1, and 10 bases in between align with TRBD1. The bases read TGTGCCAGCAGCTTCCCGGGGGACAGGGGACCTGAAGCTTTCTTT. Its coded protein is CASSFPGDRGPEAFF.